Below are 20 T cell receptor beta chains sequenced from a single sample in a study of T cells in Graves' hyperthyroidism and ophthalmopathy. The TCR beta CDR3 regions underwent amplification using RNA transcripts as the source. First-round RT-PCR of the TCR CDR3 relied on the HTBI primer set. TCRdb re-called the multiplex PCR reads with MiXCR, one entry per CDR3 protein. The sample lists 700,000 or so distinct CDR3 sequences, 16% seen once, with approximately 8% in the top ten. Sequencing used blood. These receptors were collected from a man between 18 and 29 years old with Graves' hyperthyroidism.

With regard to this clonotype: A much more abundant neighbour one base away suggests this may be a read error. The J gene is TRBJ2-7, the V gene TRBV20-1; 7 bases agree with TRBD1. The V and J ends lost 0 bases and 2 bases, in that order; junction bases with no gene match: 7. CDR1 and CDR2 (germline): DFQATT, SNEGSKA (reference sequence). CDR3 length equals 15 residues. CDR3 in amino acids: CSARDAGTAAYEQYF. In nucleotides, the CDR3 is TGCAGTGCTAGAGATGCCGGGACAGCGGCCTACGAGCAGTACTTC.

V gene TRBV12-3 or TRBV12-4 combines with J gene TRBJ2-5; D gene uncertain. The V gene lost 6 bases and the J gene lost 2 bases, with 10 bases spanning the gap. This CDR3 has 13 residues. The CDR3 nucleotides read TGTGCCAGCAGCTCAGAGACTCAAGAGACCCAGTACTTC. It translates to CASSSETQETQYF.

This clonotype was observed a few times. The CDR3 here is CASSHRSGLARYEQYF. In DNA, the CDR3 is TGTGCCAGCAGCCACCGAAGCGGACTAGCGCGGTACGAGCAGTACTTC. The chain is built from TRBV3-1 and TRBJ2-7, with 9 bases identical to TRBD2. Unmatched junction bases numbered 10, after V lost 3 bases and J lost 4 bases. The CDR3 spans 16 residues. Germline V CDR1 and CDR2: LGHDT, YNNKEL (reference sequence).

This clonotype was seen a handful of times. This chain uses TRBV7-9 with TRBJ2-1; perhaps TRBD1 as D (6 bases). The CDR3 covers 15 residues. Per germline, CDR1 SEHNR and CDR2 FQNEAQ (reference sequence). The V gene lost 2 bases and the J gene lost 4 bases, with 12 bases spanning the gap. The CDR3 sequence: CASSLQAGAYNEQFF. The CDR3 bases are TGTGCCAGCAGCTTACAGGCAGGGGCATACAATGAGCAGTTCTTC. Combining the CDR3 with reference TRBV7-9 and TRBJ2-1 gives the whole variable domain DTGVSQNPRHKITKRGQNVTFRCDPISEHNRLYWYRQTLGQGPEFLTYFQNEAQLEKSRLLSDRFSAERPKGSFSTLEIQRTEQGDSAMYLCASSLQAGAYNEQFFGPGTRLTVL.

This clonotype was found many times. The genes are TRBV11-3 and TRBJ2-3; D is ambiguous. Deletions cut 5 bases from V and 0 bases from J, with 9 bases between. In germline, CDR1 is SGHNT, CDR2 YENEEA. The CDR3 is made up of 14 amino acids. The CDR3 here is CASSPLASTDTQYF. For the CDR3, the DNA is TGTGCCAGCAGCCCACTCGCGAGCACAGATACGCAGTATTTT. Variable domain in full (rest from reference TRBV11-3 and TRBJ2-3): EAGVVQSPRYKIIEKKQPVAFWCNPISGHNTLYWYLQNLGQGPELLIRYENEEAVDDSQLPKDRFSAERLKGVDSTLKIQPAELGDSAVYLCASSPLASTDTQYFGPGTRLTVL.

This clonotype was detected a few times. A junction end diverges from the germline sequence, so it may reflect a read error. The rearrangement uses TRBV2 and TRBJ2-5; D is undetermined. From germline, CDR1 is SNHLY and CDR2 FYNNEI. The CDR3 is 13 residues long. The CDR3 loop reads CASILRIQETEYF. CDR3 bases: TGTGCCAGCATCCTTAGAATCCAAGAGACCGAGTACTTC.

This clonotype was seen at least ten times. The chain has TRBV12-3 or TRBV12-4 and TRBJ1-6, with a possible D match to TRBD1 (5 bases). The CDR3 is 12 amino acids. Trimming removed 2 bases at V and 12 bases at J, with 8 bases between. CDR3 residues: CASSLPDKPLHF. CDR3 in DNA: TGTGCCAGCAGTTTACCGGACAAACCCCTCCACTTT.

A few counts support this clonotype. The junction departs from germline at one end; a sequencing error may be responsible. The chain couples TRBV7-2 to TRBJ2-7; TRBD2 matches at 7 bases. Germline V gives CDR1 SGHTA, CDR2 FQGNSA. CDR3 length: 16 amino acids. The CDR3 nucleotides are TGTGCCAGCAGCTTAGTCGGAGGGAGGGCCTCCAACGAGCAGTACTTC. Protein sequence: CASSLVGGRASNEQYF.

In its sample, this clonotype was seen many times. The chain joins TRBV2 to TRBJ1-5; D is perhaps TRBD1 (5 bases). The ends were cut back, 8 bases at V and 1 base at J, with 15 bases in the middle. Germline values: CDR1 SNHLY, CDR2 FYNNEI. This CDR3 spans 15 amino acids. DNA for the CDR3: TGTGCCAGCTCTCCCAAGGGGCTCAGCAATCAGCCCCAGCATTTT. This sequence encodes CASSPKGLSNQPQHF.

This clonotype has more than one count but fewer than ten. The rearrangement links TRBV20-1 to TRBJ2-5; 9 bases line up with TRBD2. V was pared by 0 bases and J by 5 bases, with 10 bases of the junction left unmatched. The CDR3 loop spans 16 amino acids. In germline, CDR1 is DFQATT, CDR2 SNEGSKA (reference sequence). The CDR3 sequence is CSARDPREGIPETQYF. In DNA, the CDR3 is TGCAGTGCTAGAGATCCGCGGGAGGGTATCCCTGAGACCCAGTACTTC.

This clonotype showed up just a few times. The CDR3 here is CSARNSANYGYTF. The CDR3 DNA sequence: TGCAGTGCTAGAAACTCTGCTAACTATGGCTACACCTTC. The chain links TRBV20-1 to TRBJ1-2, with no clear D. The germline V gene encodes CDR1 DFQATT and CDR2 SNEGSKA (reference sequence). The ends were cut back, 2 bases at V and 0 bases at J, with 7 bases in the middle. The CDR3 covers 13 residues.

V gene TRBV18 combines with J gene TRBJ1-1; no firm D call. This CDR3 region has 15 residues. V lost 1 base, J lost 0 bases, and 9 bases lay in between. Germline V lookup: CDR1 KGHSH, CDR2 LQKENI. For the CDR3, the DNA is TGTGCCAGCTCACCACGGGTAACGGTGAACACTGAAGCTTTCTTT. As protein: CASSPRVTVNTEAFF.

A few counts support this clonotype. V gene TRBV10-2 combines with J gene TRBJ2-7; 14 nucleotides align to TRBD2. The junction had 4 bases not matched to a gene; V was cut back by 8 bases and J by 7 bases. The CDR3 extends over 13 amino acids. Germline CDR1 reads WSHSY; CDR2 reads SAAADI. CDR3 protein: CASGTSGRYEQYF. The DNA of the CDR3 is TGCGCCAGCGGGACTAGCGGGAGATATGAGCAGTACTTC.

This clonotype appeared many times. The rearrangement uses TRBV28 and TRBJ2-3; 7 bases map to TRBD1. The CDR3 has 14 amino acids. Losses at the gene ends were 5 bases for V and 1 base for J; bases not matched to a gene: 3. CDR1 is MDHEN and CDR2 is SYDVKM in the germline V gene. Here the CDR3 reads CASSITGGTDTQYF. The CDR3, as DNA: TGTGCCAGCAGTATTACAGGGGGCACAGATACGCAGTATTTT.

V usage is TRBV19 and J usage is TRBJ1-2; 7 bases agree with TRBD1. V shed 5 bases, J shed 8 bases, and the junction held 8 bases outside the gene matches. Germline V gives CDR1 LNHDA, CDR2 SQIVND (reference sequence). The CDR3 consists of 13 residues. Written as DNA, the CDR3 is TGTGCCAGTAGTTCGACAGGGTCCCGAGGCTACACCTTC. Translation: CASSSTGSRGYTF.

This clonotype appeared many times. The rearrangement links TRBV5-5 to TRBJ2-1, with 13 bases aligning to TRBD2. This CDR3 region has 16 residues. The V segment lost 0 bases and the J segment 7 bases; nucleotides outside the gene matches: 4. From germline, CDR1 is SGHKS and CDR2 YYEKEE (reference sequence). The CDR3 spells CASSLELAGGPNEQFF. In nucleotides, the CDR3 is TGTGCCAGCAGCTTGGAACTAGCGGGAGGGCCTAATGAGCAGTTCTTC.

In this sample, this clonotype turned up a few times. This rearrangement joins TRBV27 to TRBJ1-1; D is uncertain. The germline V and J ends were trimmed by 3 bases and 0 bases, with 8 bases remaining between them. CDR3 length: 14 residues. CDR1 and CDR2 from the germline V gene are MNHEY and SMNVEV (reference sequence). The CDR3 here is CASSFEGVNTEAFF. As DNA, the CDR3 is TGTGCCAGCAGTTTCGAGGGAGTGAACACTGAAGCTTTCTTT.

Comment on this clonotype: A read error may be the cause here, since a much bigger clone is one base away. This chain connects TRBV7-2 to TRBJ2-3; no clear D gene. Germline V CDR1 and CDR2: SGHTA, FQGNSA. Trimming removed 3 bases from V and 0 bases from J, with 4 bases in between. This CDR3 is built from 13 residues. The CDR3 here is CASSFISTDTQYF. The CDR3, as DNA: TGTGCCAGCAGCTTCATCAGCACAGATACGCAGTATTTT.

This clonotype was observed at least ten times. V usage is TRBV11-2 and J usage is TRBJ2-3; TRBD2 matches at 9 bases. Trimming at V came to 5 bases and at J to 0 bases, leaving 6 bases not matched to a gene. The V gene's germline CDR1 is SGHAT and CDR2 FQNNGV. The CDR3 has 16 amino acids. This chain's CDR3 is CASSPSTSGSTDTQYF. CDR3 DNA: TGTGCCAGCAGCCCGTCGACTAGCGGTAGCACAGATACGCAGTATTTT.

This clonotype has more than one count but fewer than ten. The V gene is TRBV19, the J gene TRBJ1-5; the D is unclear. The CDR3 runs to 15 residues. V was pared by 1 base and J by 0 bases, with 7 bases between. CDR1 is LNHDA, CDR2 SQIVND, per germline (reference sequence). CDR3 protein: CASSIGQYSNQPQHF. CDR3 sequence (DNA): TGTGCCAGTAGTATAGGCCAGTATAGCAATCAGCCCCAGCATTTT.